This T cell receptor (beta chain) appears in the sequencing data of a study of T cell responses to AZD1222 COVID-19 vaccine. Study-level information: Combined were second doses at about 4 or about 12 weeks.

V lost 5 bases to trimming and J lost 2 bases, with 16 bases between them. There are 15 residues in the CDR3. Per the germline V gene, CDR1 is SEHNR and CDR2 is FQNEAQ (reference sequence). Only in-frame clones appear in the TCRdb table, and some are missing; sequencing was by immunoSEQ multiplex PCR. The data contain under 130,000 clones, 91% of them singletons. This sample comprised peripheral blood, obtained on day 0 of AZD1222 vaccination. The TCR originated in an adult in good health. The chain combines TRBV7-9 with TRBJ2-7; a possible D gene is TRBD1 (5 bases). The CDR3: CASSPGRDPPYEQYF. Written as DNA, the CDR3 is TGTGCCAGCAGCCCGGGCAGGGATCCCCCCTACGAGCAGTACTTC.